Presented here are 19 T cell receptor beta chains from one specimen sequenced in a study of T cells in Graves' hyperthyroidism and ophthalmopathy. TCR beta CDR3 region amplification was performed from RNA transcripts. First-round RT-PCR of the TCR CDR3 relied on the HTBI primer set. TCRdb reprocessed the multiplex PCR reads with MiXCR, giving one entry per CDR3 protein. Among about 560,000 distinct CDR3 sequences listed, approximately 16% were seen once. Sequenced: blood. Receptors were obtained from a woman younger than 30 with Graves' hyperthyroidism.

This clonotype was seen repeatedly, ten times or more. This chain uses TRBV20-1 with TRBJ2-7; 8 bases align to TRBD2. The length of the CDR3 is 18 residues. V trimming: 4 bases; J trimming: 4 bases; junction bases outside the gene matches: 21. Germline CDR1 reads DFQATT; CDR2 reads SNEGSKA (reference sequence). The CDR3 DNA is TGCAGTGCTAAACCCCCCCACTTTTCCAGCGGGAGTGGATACGAGCAGTACTTC. This encodes CSAKPPHFSSGSGYEQYF.

This clonotype has a count of ten or more. The rearrangement links TRBV12-3 or TRBV12-4 to TRBJ1-5, with D maybe TRBD1 (5 bases). V was pared by 3 bases and J by 6 bases, with 15 bases between. The CDR3 has 15 residues. The CDR3 sequence is CASSFFVGAVQPQHF. DNA for the CDR3: TGTGCCAGCAGTTTTTTTGTAGGGGCGGTTCAGCCCCAGCATTTT.

V and J are TRBV10-3 and TRBJ1-4; tentatively, D is TRBD1 (5 bases). Trimming stripped 3 bases from V and 0 bases from J, with 8 bases between. CDR3 length: 15 amino acids. Germline assignment: CDR1 ENHRY and CDR2 SYGVKD. The CDR3 DNA reads as TGTGCCATCAGTGATCTGGGACCAACTAATGAAAAACTGTTTTTT. This encodes CAISDLGPTNEKLFF.

This clonotype was seen repeatedly, ten times or more. This chain joins TRBV29-1 and TRBJ2-3; D is possibly TRBD2 (7 bases). From germline, CDR1 is SQVTM and CDR2 ANQGSEA. The CDR3 totals 13 residues. V lost 4 bases to trimming and J lost 2 bases, with 10 bases between them. CDR3 residues: CSVVGGATDTQYF. The CDR3 DNA follows: TGCAGCGTTGTAGGGGGGGCCACAGATACGCAGTATTTT.

This rearrangement joins TRBV19 to TRBJ2-1, with 11 bases matching TRBD2. The germline gives CDR1 LNHDA, CDR2 SQIVND (reference sequence). V lost 7 bases to trimming and J lost 7 bases; unmatched junction nucleotides: 9. CDR3 length: 15 residues. The CDR3 sequence: CASNNPGTSGNEQFF. The CDR3 nucleotides read TGTGCCAGTAATAACCCTGGGACTAGCGGTAATGAGCAGTTCTTC.

The chain links TRBV6-2 or TRBV6-3 to TRBJ2-3; D unclear. CDR3 length equals 13 residues. The germline CDR1 and CDR2 sequences are MNHEY and SVGEGT. Trimming shortened V by 8 bases and J by 0 bases, and 9 bases separated the two germline ends. The CDR3 loop is CASRTASTDTQYF. CDR3 DNA sequence: TGTGCCAGCCGCACAGCTAGCACAGATACGCAGTATTTT.

This clonotype appeared many times. This chain connects TRBV2 to TRBJ1-2; no reliable D call. V lost 4 bases to trimming and J lost 4 bases, with 16 bases between them. The CDR3 is 15 residues long. Germline loops: CDR1 SNHLY, CDR2 FYNNEI. Written as DNA, the CDR3 is TGTGCCAGCAGTGGGATTCAAGGGCGGGCCTATGGCTACACCTTC. Translation gives CASSGIQGRAYGYTF.

This clonotype occurred many times. This rearrangement joins TRBV12-3 or TRBV12-4 to TRBJ1-1; D not certain. CDR3 length: 18 amino acids. Trimming removed 6 bases from V and 1 base from J, with 24 bases in between. CDR3 region: CASRQKPTRDGRNTEAFF. CDR3 DNA: TGTGCCAGCAGACAAAAACCGACCCGTGACGGGCGGAACACTGAAGCTTTCTTT.

This clonotype was recorded at least ten times. The chain has TRBV12-3 or TRBV12-4 and TRBJ2-5; the D call may be TRBD1 or TRBD2 (5 bases each). The V end lost 6 bases, the J end lost 2 bases, and 16 bases lay between the germline ends. This CDR3 region has 15 residues. CDR3 protein: CASRAQGRTQETQYF. The CDR3 DNA reads as TGTGCCAGCAGAGCCCAGGGACGGACGCAAGAGACCCAGTACTTC.

In this sample, this clonotype turned up many times. This rearrangement joins TRBV5-6 to TRBJ1-1; the D gene is possibly TRBD1 (5 bases). The length of the CDR3 is 14 residues. Germline V gene lookup returns CDR1 SGHDT and CDR2 YYEEEE. V was trimmed by 0 bases and J by 4 bases, leaving 10 bases between them. The CDR3 DNA is TGTGCCAGCAGCTTGGCTCTCAGGGCCACTGAAGCTTTCTTT. Translating it yields CASSLALRATEAFF.

This clonotype was picked up a small number of times. This chain links TRBV28 with TRBJ1-1; 8 bases map to TRBD1. The V gene's germline CDR1 is MDHEN and CDR2 SYDVKM. This CDR3 spans 14 amino acids. V was pared by 5 bases and J by 6 bases, with 8 bases of the junction left unmatched. CDR3 nucleotide sequence: TGTGCCAGCAGTCCCAGGGGGCACAGCCCTGAAGCTTTCTTT. Amino acids: CASSPRGHSPEAFF.

A single count supports this clonotype. The V gene is TRBV5-1, the J gene TRBJ2-1; 11 nucleotides agree with TRBD2. This CDR3 comprises 17 residues. V lost 0 bases and J lost 0; bases outside the gene matches: 2. Germline V gene lookup returns CDR1 SGHRS and CDR2 YFSETQ. The CDR3 here is CASSLVSGGASYNEQFF. CDR3 sequence (DNA): TGCGCCAGCAGCTTGGTTAGCGGGGGGGCCTCCTACAATGAGCAGTTCTTC.

The chain combines TRBV9 with TRBJ2-4, with 8 bases fitting TRBD1. V was clipped by 3 bases and J by 4 bases; unmatched bases: 9. CDR3 length: 16 residues. From germline, CDR1 is SGDLS and CDR2 YYNGEE. The CDR3 DNA follows: TGTGCCAGCAGCGCTCCAGGGGGCCAGGGGAAAAACATTCAGTACTTC. Translation gives CASSAPGGQGKNIQYF.

In this sample, this clonotype turned up many times. The rearrangement uses TRBV15 and TRBJ1-1; D remains unclear. Germline lookup yields CDR1 LNHNV and CDR2 YYDKDF (reference sequence). This CDR3 region has 18 residues. The V gene lost 0 bases and the J gene lost 1 base, with 18 bases spanning the gap. The CDR3 nucleotides are TGTGCCACCAGCAGAGATCCTCCGCCCGTAAAGGGGAACACTGAAGCTTTCTTT. As protein: CATSRDPPPVKGNTEAFF.

This clonotype was picked up many times. This chain links TRBV2 with TRBJ2-3; 13 nucleotides line up with TRBD2. Per the germline V gene, CDR1 is SNHLY and CDR2 is FYNNEI. The junction had 2 bases not matched to a gene; V was cut back by 2 bases and J by 3 bases. The CDR3 has 16 residues. CDR3 in amino acids: CASSERTSGGTDTQYF. The CDR3 DNA sequence: TGTGCCAGCAGTGAAAGGACTAGCGGGGGAACAGATACGCAGTATTTT.

This clonotype has only one observation. In this CDR3 the conserved last residue, phenylalanine or tryptophan, is missing, so a read error is likely. This chain joins TRBV20-1 and TRBJ2-7, with D unresolved. CDR1 DFQATT and CDR2 SNEGSKA come from the germline V gene (reference sequence). Trimming stripped 3 bases from V and 2 bases from J, with 17 bases between. The length of the CDR3 is 15 residues. The CDR3 here is CSARMPPRAAYEQYL. The CDR3 bases are TGCAGTGCTAGGATGCCCCCTAGAGCCGCCTACGAGCAGTACCTC.

This clonotype was observed at least ten times. The chain combines TRBV2 with TRBJ2-5; tentatively, D is TRBD1 or TRBD2 (6 bases each). Germline lookup yields CDR1 SNHLY and CDR2 FYNNEI. CDR3 size: 12 residues. V dropped 5 bases and J dropped 7 bases, with 11 bases sitting between them. The DNA of the CDR3 is TGTGCCAGCAGTTACAAGGGGGGGACCCAGTACTTC. Its protein is CASSYKGGTQYF.

This clonotype has a count of ten or more. This chain uses TRBV2 with TRBJ1-5, with 8 bases matching TRBD1. Germline CDR1 is SNHLY and CDR2 is FYNNEI. V lost 3 bases, J lost 9 bases, and 13 bases stayed unmatched. This CDR3 is 16 amino acids long. The CDR3 spells CASSDWTGIGLWPQHF. The CDR3 DNA sequence: TGTGCCAGCAGTGATTGGACAGGGATAGGGTTGTGGCCCCAGCATTTT.

The rearrangement uses TRBV4-1 and TRBJ2-5, with TRBD2 identical over 8 bases. V lost 1 base, J lost 5 bases, and 9 bases stayed unmatched. CDR1 is MGHRA and CDR2 is YSYEKL in the germline V gene. The CDR3 covers 16 residues. This CDR3 is CASSQGGLGGVETQYF. The CDR3 DNA reads TGCGCCAGCAGCCAAGGGGGACTAGGAGGTGTGGAGACCCAGTACTTC.